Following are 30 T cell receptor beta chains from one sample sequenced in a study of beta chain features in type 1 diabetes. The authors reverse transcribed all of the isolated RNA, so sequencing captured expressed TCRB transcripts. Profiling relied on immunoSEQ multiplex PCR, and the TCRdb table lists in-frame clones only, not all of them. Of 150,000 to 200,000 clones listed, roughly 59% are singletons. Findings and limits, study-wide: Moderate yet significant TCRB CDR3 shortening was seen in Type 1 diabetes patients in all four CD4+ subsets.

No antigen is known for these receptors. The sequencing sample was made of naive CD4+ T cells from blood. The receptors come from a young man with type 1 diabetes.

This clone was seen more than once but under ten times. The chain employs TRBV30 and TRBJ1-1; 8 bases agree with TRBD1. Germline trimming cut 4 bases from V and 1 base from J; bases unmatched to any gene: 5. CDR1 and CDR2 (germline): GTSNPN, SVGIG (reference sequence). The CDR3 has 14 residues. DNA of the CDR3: TGTGCCTGGACCGCCGGGACAGGGAACACTGAAGCTTTCTTT. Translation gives CAWTAGTGNTEAFF.

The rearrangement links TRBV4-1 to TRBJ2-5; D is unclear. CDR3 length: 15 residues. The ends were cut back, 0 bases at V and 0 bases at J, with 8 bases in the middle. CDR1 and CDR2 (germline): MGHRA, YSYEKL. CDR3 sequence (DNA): TGCGCCAGCAGCCAAGATCCGGGCTACCAAGAGACCCAGTACTTC. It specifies CASSQDPGYQETQYF.

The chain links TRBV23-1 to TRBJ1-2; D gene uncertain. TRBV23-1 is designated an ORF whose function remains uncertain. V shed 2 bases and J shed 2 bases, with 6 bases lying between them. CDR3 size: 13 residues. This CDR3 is CASSQEANYGYTF. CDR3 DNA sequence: TGCGCCAGCAGTCAAGAAGCGAACTATGGCTACACCTTC.

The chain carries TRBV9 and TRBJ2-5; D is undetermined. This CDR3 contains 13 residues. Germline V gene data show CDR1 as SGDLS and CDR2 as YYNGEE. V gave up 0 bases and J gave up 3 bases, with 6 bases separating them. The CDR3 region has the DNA TGTGCCAGCAGCGTAGCTTCGAAAGAGACCCAGTACTTC. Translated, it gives CASSVASKETQYF.

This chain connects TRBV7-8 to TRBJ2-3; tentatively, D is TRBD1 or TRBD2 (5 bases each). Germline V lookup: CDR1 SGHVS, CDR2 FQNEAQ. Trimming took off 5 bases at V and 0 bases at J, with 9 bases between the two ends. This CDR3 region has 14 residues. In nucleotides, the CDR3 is TGTGCCAGCAGCCGGGACGGAAGCACAGATACGCAGTATTTT. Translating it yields CASSRDGSTDTQYF.

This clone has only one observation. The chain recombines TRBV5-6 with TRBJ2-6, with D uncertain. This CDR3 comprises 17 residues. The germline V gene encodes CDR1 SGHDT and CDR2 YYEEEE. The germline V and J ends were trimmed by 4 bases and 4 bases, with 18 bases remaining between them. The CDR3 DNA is TGTGCCAGCAGCACAATCGCCGGGCTCAGAGGGGCCAACGTCCTGACTTTC. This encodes CASSTIAGLRGANVLTF.

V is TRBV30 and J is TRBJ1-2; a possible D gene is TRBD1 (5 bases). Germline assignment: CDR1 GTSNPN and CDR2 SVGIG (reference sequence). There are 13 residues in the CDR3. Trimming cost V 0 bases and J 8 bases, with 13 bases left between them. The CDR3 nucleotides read TGTGCCTGGAGTGTACAAGGGGCGGAGGGCTACACCTTC. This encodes CAWSVQGAEGYTF.

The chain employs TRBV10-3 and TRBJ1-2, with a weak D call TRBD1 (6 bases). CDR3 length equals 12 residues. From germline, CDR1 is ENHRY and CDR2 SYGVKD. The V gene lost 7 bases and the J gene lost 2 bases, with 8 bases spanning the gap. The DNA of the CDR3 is TGTGCCATCAATAGGGGGAACTATGGCTACACCTTC. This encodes CAINRGNYGYTF.

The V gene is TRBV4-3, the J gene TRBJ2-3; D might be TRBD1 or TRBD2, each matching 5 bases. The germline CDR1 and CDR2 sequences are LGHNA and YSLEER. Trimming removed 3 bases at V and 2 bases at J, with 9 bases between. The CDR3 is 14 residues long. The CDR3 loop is CASSHRGPTDTQYF. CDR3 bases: TGCGCCAGCAGCCACCGGGGACCCACAGATACGCAGTATTTT.

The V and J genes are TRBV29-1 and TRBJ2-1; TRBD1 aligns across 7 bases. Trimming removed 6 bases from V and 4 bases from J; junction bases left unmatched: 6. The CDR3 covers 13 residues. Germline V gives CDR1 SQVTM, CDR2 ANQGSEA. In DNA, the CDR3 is TGCAGCGTGGCTCCGGGACAGTACAATGAGCAGTTCTTC. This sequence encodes CSVAPGQYNEQFF.

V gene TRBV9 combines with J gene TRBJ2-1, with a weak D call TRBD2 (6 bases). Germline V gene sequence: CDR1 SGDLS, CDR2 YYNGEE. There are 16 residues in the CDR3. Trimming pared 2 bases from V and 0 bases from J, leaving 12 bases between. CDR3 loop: CASSVTGTRSYNEQFF. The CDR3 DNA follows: TGTGCCAGCAGCGTGACCGGGACTCGCTCCTACAATGAGCAGTTCTTC.

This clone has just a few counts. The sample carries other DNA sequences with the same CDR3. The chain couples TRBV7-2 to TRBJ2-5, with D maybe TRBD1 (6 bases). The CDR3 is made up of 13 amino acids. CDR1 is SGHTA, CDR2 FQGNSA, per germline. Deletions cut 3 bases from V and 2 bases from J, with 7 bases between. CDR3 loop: CASSFTGQETQYF. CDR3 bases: TGTGCCAGCAGCTTCACAGGGCAAGAGACCCAGTACTTC. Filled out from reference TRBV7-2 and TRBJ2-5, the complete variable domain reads GAGVSQSPSNKVTEKGKDVELRCDPISGHTALYWYRQSLGQGLEFLIYFQGNSAPDKSGLPSDRFSAERTGGSVSTLTIQRTQQEDSAVYLCASSFTGQETQYFGPGTRLLVL.

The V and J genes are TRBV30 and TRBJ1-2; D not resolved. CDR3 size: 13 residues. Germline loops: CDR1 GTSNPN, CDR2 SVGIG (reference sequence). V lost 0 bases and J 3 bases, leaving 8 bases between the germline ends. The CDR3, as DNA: TGTGCCTGGAGTGTCGGCAGGCACTATGGCTACACCTTC. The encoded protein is CAWSVGRHYGYTF.

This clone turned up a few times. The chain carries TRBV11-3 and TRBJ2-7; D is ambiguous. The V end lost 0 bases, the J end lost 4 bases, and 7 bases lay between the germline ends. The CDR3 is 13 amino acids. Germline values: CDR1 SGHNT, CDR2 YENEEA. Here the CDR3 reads CASSLDKDYEQYF. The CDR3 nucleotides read TGTGCCAGCAGCTTAGATAAAGATTACGAGCAGTACTTC. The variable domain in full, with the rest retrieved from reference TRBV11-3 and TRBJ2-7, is EAGVVQSPRYKIIEKKQPVAFWCNPISGHNTLYWYLQNLGQGPELLIRYENEEAVDDSQLPKDRFSAERLKGVDSTLKIQPAELGDSAVYLCASSLDKDYEQYFGPGTRLTVT.

The CDR3 DNA follows: TGTGCCAGCAGCCTCCACTCAAAGGGCACGACAACTCGGAATGAGCAGTTCTTC. As protein: CASSLHSKGTTTRNEQFF. The rearrangement links TRBV14 to TRBJ2-1, with D unresolved. V lost 4 bases, J lost 7 bases, and 26 bases lay in between. Germline CDR1 and CDR2: SGHDN and FVKESK. This CDR3 comprises 18 residues.

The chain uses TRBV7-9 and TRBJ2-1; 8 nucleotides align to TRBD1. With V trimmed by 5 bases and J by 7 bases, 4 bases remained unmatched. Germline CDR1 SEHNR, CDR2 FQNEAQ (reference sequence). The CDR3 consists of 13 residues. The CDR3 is CASSPGQGNEQFF. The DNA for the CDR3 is TGTGCCAGCAGCCCCGGACAGGGAAATGAGCAGTTCTTC.

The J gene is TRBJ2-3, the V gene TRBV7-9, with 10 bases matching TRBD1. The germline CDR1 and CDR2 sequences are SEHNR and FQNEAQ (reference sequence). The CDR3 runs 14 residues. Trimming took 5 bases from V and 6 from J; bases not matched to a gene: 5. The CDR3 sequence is CASSPRQGADTQYF. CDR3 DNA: TGTGCCAGCAGCCCCCGACAGGGGGCGGATACGCAGTATTTT.

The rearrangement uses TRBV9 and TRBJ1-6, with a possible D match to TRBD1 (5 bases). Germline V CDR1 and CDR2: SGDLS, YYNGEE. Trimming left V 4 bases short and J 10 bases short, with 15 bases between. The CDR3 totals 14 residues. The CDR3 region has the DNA TGTGCCAGCAGCCCCCAGGGTGGAGAATCACCCCTCCACTTT. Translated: CASSPQGGESPLHF. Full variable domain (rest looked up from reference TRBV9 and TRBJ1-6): DSGVTQTPKHLITATGQRVTLRCSPRSGDLSVYWYQQSLDQGLQFLIQYYNGEERAKGNILERFSAQQFPDLHSELNLSSLELGDSALYFCASSPQGGESPLHFGNGTRLTVT.

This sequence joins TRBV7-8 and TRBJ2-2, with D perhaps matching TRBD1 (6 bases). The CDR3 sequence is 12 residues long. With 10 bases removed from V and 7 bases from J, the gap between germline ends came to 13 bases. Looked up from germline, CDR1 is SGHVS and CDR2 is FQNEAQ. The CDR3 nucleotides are TGTGCCAAAACAGGGCTGGGCGGGGAGCTGTTTTTT. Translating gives CAKTGLGGELFF. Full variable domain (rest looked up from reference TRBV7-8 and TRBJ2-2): GAGVSQSPRYKVAKRGQDVALRCDPISGHVSLFWYQQALGQGPEFLTYFQNEAQLDKSGLPSDRFFAERPEGSVSTLKIQRTQQEDSAVYLCAKTGLGGELFFGEGSRLTVL.

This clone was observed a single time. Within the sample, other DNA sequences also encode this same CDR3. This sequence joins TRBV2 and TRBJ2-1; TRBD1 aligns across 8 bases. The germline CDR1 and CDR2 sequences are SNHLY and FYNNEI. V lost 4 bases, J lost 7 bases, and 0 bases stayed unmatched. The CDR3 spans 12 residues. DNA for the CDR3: TGTGCCAGCAGTGGACAGGGGAATGAGCAGTTCTTC. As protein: CASSGQGNEQFF.

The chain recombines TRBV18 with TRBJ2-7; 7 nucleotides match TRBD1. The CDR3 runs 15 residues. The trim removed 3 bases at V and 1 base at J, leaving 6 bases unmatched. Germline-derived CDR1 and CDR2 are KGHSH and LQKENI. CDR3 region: CASSPLGTVSYEQYF. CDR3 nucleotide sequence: TGTGCCAGCTCACCTCTAGGGACAGTTTCCTACGAGCAGTACTTC.

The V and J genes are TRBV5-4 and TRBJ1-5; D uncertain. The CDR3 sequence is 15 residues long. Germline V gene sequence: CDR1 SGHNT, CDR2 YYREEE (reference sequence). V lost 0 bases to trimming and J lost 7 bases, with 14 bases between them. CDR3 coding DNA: TGTGCCAGCAGCTTGGGGGCTGGAACGCCCCAGCCCCAGCATTTT. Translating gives CASSLGAGTPQPQHF.

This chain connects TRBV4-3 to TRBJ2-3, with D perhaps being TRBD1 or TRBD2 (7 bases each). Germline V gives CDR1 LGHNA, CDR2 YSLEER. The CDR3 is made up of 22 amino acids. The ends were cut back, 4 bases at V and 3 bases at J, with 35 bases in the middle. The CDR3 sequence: CASSPRPLSPGQISGVTDTQYF. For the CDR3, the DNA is TGCGCCAGCAGCCCCAGGCCCTTATCTCCGGGACAGATAAGCGGGGTTACAGATACGCAGTATTTT.

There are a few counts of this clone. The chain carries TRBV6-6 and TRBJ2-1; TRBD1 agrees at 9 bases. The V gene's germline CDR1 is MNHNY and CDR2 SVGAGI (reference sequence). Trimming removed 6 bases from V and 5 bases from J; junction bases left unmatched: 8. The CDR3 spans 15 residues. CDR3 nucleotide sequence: TGTGCCAGCAGCCGTCCGGGACAGGGCCACAATGAGCAGTTCTTC. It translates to CASSRPGQGHNEQFF.

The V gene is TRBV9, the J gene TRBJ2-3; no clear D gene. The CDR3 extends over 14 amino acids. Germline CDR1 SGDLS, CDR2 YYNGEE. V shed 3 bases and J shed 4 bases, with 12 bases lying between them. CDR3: CASSGSTRADTQYF. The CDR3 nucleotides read TGTGCCAGCAGCGGGTCTACCCGGGCAGATACGCAGTATTTT.

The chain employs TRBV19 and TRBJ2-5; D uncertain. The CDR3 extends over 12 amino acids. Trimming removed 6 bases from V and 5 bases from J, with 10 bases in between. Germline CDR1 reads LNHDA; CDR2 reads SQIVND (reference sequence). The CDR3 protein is CASRSQRETQYF. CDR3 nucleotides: TGTGCCAGTAGGAGCCAAAGGGAGACCCAGTACTTC.

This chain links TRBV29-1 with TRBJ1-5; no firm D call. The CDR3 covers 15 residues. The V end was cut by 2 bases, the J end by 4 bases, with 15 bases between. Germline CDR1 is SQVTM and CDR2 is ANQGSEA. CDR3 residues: CSVELTGEVNQPQHF. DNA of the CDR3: TGCAGCGTTGAACTTACCGGGGAGGTTAATCAGCCCCAGCATTTT.

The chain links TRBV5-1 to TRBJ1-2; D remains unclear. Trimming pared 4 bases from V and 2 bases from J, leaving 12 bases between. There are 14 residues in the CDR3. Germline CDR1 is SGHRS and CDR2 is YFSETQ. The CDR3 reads CASSPVRSNYGYTF. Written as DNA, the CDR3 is TGCGCCAGCAGCCCGGTACGGTCCAACTATGGCTACACCTTC.

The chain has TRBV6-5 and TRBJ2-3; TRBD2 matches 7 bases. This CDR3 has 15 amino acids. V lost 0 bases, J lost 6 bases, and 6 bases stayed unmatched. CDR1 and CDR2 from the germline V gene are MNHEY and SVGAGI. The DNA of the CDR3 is TGTGCCAGCAGTTACTCGCCCTCCGGGGGGGATACGCAGTATTTT. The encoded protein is CASSYSPSGGDTQYF.

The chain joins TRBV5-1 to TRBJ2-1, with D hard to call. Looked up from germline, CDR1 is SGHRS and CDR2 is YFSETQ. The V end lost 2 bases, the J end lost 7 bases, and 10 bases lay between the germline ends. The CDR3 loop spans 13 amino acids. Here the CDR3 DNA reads TGCGCCAGCAGCTTCGCGATGCGGAATGAGCAGTTCTTC. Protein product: CASSFAMRNEQFF.